This T cell receptor (beta chain) stems from a study of T cell repertoires in cytomegalovirus infection (dated 2019 in TCRdb). Looking at the study overall: The HLA type of each donor mattered for the analysis, because public TCR beta signatures pointed to carriage of CMV infection along with the matching HLA type. Overall study results and their limits: In both this cohort and an independent cohort of over 350 donors, the cumulative frequency of public TCR beta family members distinguished carriers of CMV infection plus the relevant HLA type. The ex vivo response was dominated by HLA-C-restricted CMV-specific TCR beta clonotypes, and the single most frequent clonotype in two of eight donors was supplied by these HLA-C-restricted clonotypes.

The listed sequencing device is Illumina HiSeq 1500. The raw public data were reprocessed by TCRdb itself: fastp quality trimming at Q25, MiXCR clonotype calling, in-frame beta chains only. CDR3 protein sequences are deduplicated, and each keeps its most common genes and DNA. For this sample the table gives 740,000 or so distinct CDR3 sequences, of which about a third were detected only once. The top ten clones comprise 2.8% of the sample. Per the germline V gene, MDHEN is the CDR1 and SYDVKM is the CDR2. Including the terminal cysteine and phenylalanine, the CDR3 comprises 14 residues. Only the CDR3 DNA stays, 42 bases, in frame from base 1. The V end gives up 5 bases and the J end 3 bases, leaving 5 bases in the junction not matched to a gene. As regards this clonotype: Its antigen is still unknown. Within one base of it there is no much larger clone, and no base qualities were kept.

This TCR was recovered from a human donor in good health (CMV status not recorded). Some clones in this sample may be carry-over from other donors' samples. The chain couples TRBV28 to TRBJ2-3, with 7 bases in between that match TRBD2. Sequenced: PBMCs. The sequence in DNA is TGTGCCAGCAGTACTATCGGGGGGACAGATACGCAGTATTTT. It codes for CASSTIGGTDTQYF.